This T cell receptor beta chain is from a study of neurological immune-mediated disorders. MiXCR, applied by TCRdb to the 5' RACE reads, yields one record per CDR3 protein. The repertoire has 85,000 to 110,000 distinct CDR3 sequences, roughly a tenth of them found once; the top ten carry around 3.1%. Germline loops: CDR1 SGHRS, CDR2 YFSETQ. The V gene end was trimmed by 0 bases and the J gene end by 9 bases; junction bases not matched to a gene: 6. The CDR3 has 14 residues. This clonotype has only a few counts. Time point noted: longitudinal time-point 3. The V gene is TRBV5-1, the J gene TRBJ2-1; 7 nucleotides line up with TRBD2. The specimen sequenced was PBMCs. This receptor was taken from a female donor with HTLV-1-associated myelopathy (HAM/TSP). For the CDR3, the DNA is TGCGCCAGCAGCTTGGTCCCGGGGGAGGGTGAGCAGTTCTTC. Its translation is CASSLVPGEGEQFF.